The clone carrying this T cell receptor (beta chain) was recorded many times. The antigen is not known. Via MiXCR, TCRdb re-called the RT-PCR reads, giving one row per CDR3 protein. The table has just under 250,000 distinct CDR3 sequences, over 9% seen once. Germline values: CDR1 SNHLY, CDR2 FYNNEI. CDR3 size: 15 residues. V was clipped by 6 bases and J by 7 bases; unmatched bases: 6. This sample stems from a study of response to subunit inactivated influenza vaccine. Regarding the study as a whole: A suggestion made by the authors is that each seasonal influenza vaccination recruits few new T cells.

The receptor was isolated from a man aged 50-59 years who received an inactivated influenza vaccine. The specimen was non-naive T cells sorted from PBMCs, collected 14 to 15 days before vaccination. This chain joins TRBV2 and TRBJ2-2, with 12 bases aligning to TRBD2. The CDR3 loop is CASSETSGGFGELFF. CDR3 nucleotides: TGTGCCAGCAGCGAGACTAGCGGGGGATTCGGGGAGCTGTTTTTT.